This T cell receptor (beta chain) was captured in a study of blood T cell repertoires in COVID-19 (TCRdb year 2020). In the study overall: The collaborator samples originated in the United States, Italy and Spain and spanned the acute and convalescent phases of COVID-19. The material from the prospective study consisted of cDNA or gDNA derived from T cells, B-cell-depleted T cells, or PBMCs. Deeply sampled blood TCRbeta repertoires from subjects exposed to, actively infected with, or recovered from COVID-19 were included in the dataset. The repertoires were released in a freely available public database intended as a resource for research on the immune response to SARS-CoV-2. Samples were obtained from the ongoing ImmuneRACE study (first 160 participants) and from 1,000 to 1,500 subjects provided by 6 global collaborators. A de-identified subject ID, COVID-19 status, age in years and sex were almost always included in the sample metadata. Where available, HLA class I and class II types were obtained from metadata supplied by the sample provider rather than from assay-based typing. Here is what the overall study found, with its caveats: The quantity of clinical and demographic metadata differed by source and by participant and was supplied without curation.

The immunoSEQ Assay, a bias-controlled multiplex PCR, was used to amplify TCRbeta CDR3 regions from genomic DNA. Per the source publication's procedure: The number of nucleated cells in each sample was estimated from the amplification of reference gene primers within the assay. To quantify the absolute abundance of each unique TCRbeta CDR3 rearrangement, sequence reads were collapsed and filtered. For each sample, productive Simpson clonality was calculated as the square root of Simpson's diversity index over productive rearrangements. The clones in this table, taken by TCRdb from immuneACCESS, are in-frame only. Not every clone is retained; where verified, under half of the shortfall comes from an unresolved V gene, and the cause of the rest is unknown. The V and J calls and clone size are taken from that table; D and trimming were inferred from the DNA. In all, the sample holds 180,000 or so clones, and around 78% of those were seen once. The top ten constitute under 4.5% of the sample.

In the prospective study, participants were roughly 18 to 89 years old, resided in about two dozen geographic areas of the United States, and were enrolled through a virtual design. Cohort assignment in the prospective study relied on participant-reported clinical history from a screening survey and a study questionnaire. ImmuneRACE Cohort 3 recovered participants were defined by two consecutive negative NP/OP PCR tests, healthcare professional clearance, or symptom resolution. Each participant in the prospective study had whole blood, serum and a nasopharyngeal or oropharyngeal swab collected by mobile phlebotomists. Prospective study participants could optionally give additional blood draws and questionnaires over an approximately 2-month period. Before DNA extraction, blood samples from the prospective study were shipped at room temperature or frozen. Taken from cysteine to phenylalanine, the CDR3 has 14 residues. Only CDR3 DNA is held: 42 bases, read in frame from base 1. Trimming at the junction amounts to 3 bases on V and 10 bases on J, and the germline ends lie 16 bases apart. According to the germline V gene (reference sequence), CDR1 reads MNHEY and CDR2 reads SMNVEV.

About this clone: Its antigen is unknown. The input lacks base qualities; no much larger clone sits a single base away.

This TCR came from a woman in her 50s who had recovered from COVID-19. Sequenced sample: PBMCs or T cells enriched from blood (not recorded which). The chain uses TRBV27 and TRBJ1-5; TRBD1 is possibly the D segment (6 matching bases). CDR3 loop: CASSLGQVGVPQHF. The sequence in DNA is TGTGCCAGCAGTTTGGGACAAGTGGGCGTCCCCCAGCATTTT.